This note documents a single T cell receptor (beta chain) sequence. Between the trimmed V and J ends, which lost 1 base and 3 bases, there was a span of 9 bases. Germline V gives CDR1 SQVTM, CDR2 ANQGSEA. The CDR3 is 13 amino acids. The data stem from a study of cytomegalovirus exposure and HLA in healthy donors. With 60 Vbeta and 13 Jbeta primers, the PCR was carried out. Sequenced by immunoSEQ multiplex PCR; TCRdb stores in-frame clones only, minus some. The sample records about 90,000 clones, around 80% being singletons. The chain is built from TRBV29-1 and TRBJ1-2, with D unresolved. The clonotype was recovered from a man aged 25-45 years in good health and CMV-seronegative. Sequencing input: PBMCs. Written as DNA, the CDR3 is TGCAGCGTTGAAGTTAGAAGTGACTATGGCTACACCTTC. Translation: CSVEVRSDYGYTF. The entire variable domain, with the rest obtained from reference TRBV29-1 and TRBJ1-2, is as follows: SAVISQKPSRDICQRGTSLTIQCQVDSQVTMMFWYRQQPGQSLTLIATANQGSEATYESGFVIDKFPISRPNLTFSTLTVSNMSPEDSSIYLCSVEVRSDYGYTFGSGTRLTVV.